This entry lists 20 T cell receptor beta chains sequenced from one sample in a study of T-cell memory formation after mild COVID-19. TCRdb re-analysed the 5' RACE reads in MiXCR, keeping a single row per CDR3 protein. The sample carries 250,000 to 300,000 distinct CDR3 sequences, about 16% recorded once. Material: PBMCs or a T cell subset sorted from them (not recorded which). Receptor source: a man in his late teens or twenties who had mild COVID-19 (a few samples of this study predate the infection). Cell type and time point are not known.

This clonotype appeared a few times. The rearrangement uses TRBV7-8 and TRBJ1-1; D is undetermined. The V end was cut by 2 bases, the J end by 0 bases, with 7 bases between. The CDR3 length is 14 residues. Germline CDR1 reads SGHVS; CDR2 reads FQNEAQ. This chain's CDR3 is CASSLFLVNTEAFF. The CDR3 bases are TGTGCCAGCAGCTTATTCTTGGTGAACACTGAAGCTTTCTTT.

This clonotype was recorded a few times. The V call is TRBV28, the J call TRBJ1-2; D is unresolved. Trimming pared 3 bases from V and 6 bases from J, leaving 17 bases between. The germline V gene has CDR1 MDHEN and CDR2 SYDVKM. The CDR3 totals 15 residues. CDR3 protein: CASSFLDYGADGYTF. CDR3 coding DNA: TGTGCCAGCAGTTTTTTAGACTATGGAGCTGATGGCTACACCTTC.

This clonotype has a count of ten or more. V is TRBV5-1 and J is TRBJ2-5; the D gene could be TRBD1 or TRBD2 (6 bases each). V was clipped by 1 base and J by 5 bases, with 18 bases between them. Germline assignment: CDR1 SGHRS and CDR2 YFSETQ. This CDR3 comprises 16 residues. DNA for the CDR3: TGCGCCAGCAGCTTGAGGGGGGCGCCCCCGGATGAGACCCAGTACTTC. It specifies CASSLRGAPPDETQYF.

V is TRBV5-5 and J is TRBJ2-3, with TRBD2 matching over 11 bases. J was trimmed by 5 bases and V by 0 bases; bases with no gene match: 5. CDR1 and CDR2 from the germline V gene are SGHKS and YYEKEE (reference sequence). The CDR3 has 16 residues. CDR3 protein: CASSLALAGGIDTQYF. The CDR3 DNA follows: TGTGCCAGCAGCTTGGCCCTAGCGGGGGGAATAGATACGCAGTATTTT.

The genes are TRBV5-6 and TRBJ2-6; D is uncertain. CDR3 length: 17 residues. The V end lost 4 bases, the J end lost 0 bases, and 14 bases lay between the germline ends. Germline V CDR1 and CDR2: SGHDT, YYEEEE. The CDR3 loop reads CASSLDTLGSGANVLTF. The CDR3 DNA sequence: TGTGCCAGCAGCCTTGATACACTTGGCTCTGGGGCCAACGTCCTGACTTTC.

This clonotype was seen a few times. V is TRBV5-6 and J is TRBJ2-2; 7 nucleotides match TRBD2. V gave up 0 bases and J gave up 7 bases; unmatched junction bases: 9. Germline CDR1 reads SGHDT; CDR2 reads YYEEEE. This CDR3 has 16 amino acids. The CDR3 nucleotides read TGTGCCAGCAGCTTGGTCGGCAGGGAGGGTAACGGGGAGCTGTTTTTT. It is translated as CASSLVGREGNGELFF. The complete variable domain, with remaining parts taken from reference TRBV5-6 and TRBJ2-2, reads DAGVTQSPTHLIKTRGQQVTLRCSPKSGHDTVSWYQQALGQGPQFIFQYYEEEERQRGNFPDRFSGHQFPNYSSELNVNALLLGDSALYLCASSLVGREGNGELFFGEGSRLTVL.

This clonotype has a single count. Here the CDR3 reads CASSPMTGSGYEQYV. CDR3 coding DNA: TGTGCCAGCAGCCCTATGACAGGATCGGGCTACGAGCAGTACGTC. The chain uses TRBV11-2 and TRBJ2-7, with a weak D call TRBD1 (6 bases). Trimming took off 5 bases at V and 3 bases at J, with 17 bases between the two ends. This CDR3 has 15 amino acids. In germline, CDR1 is SGHAT, CDR2 FQNNGV.

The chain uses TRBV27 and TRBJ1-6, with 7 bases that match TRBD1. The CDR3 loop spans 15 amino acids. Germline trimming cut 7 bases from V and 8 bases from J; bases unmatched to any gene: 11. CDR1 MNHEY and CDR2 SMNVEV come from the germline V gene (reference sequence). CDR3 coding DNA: TGTGCCAGCACCACGAATGGGCAGGGGGATTCACCCCTCCACTTT. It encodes CASTTNGQGDSPLHF.

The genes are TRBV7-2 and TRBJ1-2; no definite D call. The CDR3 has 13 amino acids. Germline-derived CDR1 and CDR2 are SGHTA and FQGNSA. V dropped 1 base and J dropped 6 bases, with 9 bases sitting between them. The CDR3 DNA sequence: TGTGCCAGCAGCTTAGTGACGACGAATGGCTACACCTTC. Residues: CASSLVTTNGYTF. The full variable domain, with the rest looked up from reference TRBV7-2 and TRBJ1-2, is GAGVSQSPSNKVTEKGKDVELRCDPISGHTALYWYRQSLGQGLEFLIYFQGNSAPDKSGLPSDRFSAERTGGSVSTLTIQRTQQEDSAVYLCASSLVTTNGYTFGSGTRLTVV.

The CDR3 sequence is CASSGGGGRYEQYF. CDR3 DNA: TGTGCCAGCAGTGGGGGCGGGGGGCGTTACGAGCAGTACTTC. V and J are TRBV12-3 or TRBV12-4 and TRBJ2-7; 8 bases align to TRBD2. V shed 5 bases, J shed 4 bases, and the junction held 7 bases outside the gene matches. The CDR3 extends over 14 amino acids.

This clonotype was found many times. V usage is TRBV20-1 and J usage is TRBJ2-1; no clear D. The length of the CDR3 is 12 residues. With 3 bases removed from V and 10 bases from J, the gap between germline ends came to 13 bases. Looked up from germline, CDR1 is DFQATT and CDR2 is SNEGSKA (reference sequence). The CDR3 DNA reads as TGCAGTGCTAGCCACCCCGGACCGGAGCAGTTCTTC. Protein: CSASHPGPEQFF.

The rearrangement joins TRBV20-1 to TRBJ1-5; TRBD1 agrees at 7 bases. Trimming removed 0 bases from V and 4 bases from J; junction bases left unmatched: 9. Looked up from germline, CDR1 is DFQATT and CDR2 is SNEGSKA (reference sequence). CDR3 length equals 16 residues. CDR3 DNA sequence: TGCAGTGCTAGAGATTGGGGGGGACAGAGTAATCAGCCCCAGCATTTT. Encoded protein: CSARDWGGQSNQPQHF.

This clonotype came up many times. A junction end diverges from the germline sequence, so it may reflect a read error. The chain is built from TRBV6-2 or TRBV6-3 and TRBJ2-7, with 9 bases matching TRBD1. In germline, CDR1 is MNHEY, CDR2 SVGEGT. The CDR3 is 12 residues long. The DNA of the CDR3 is TGTGCCAGCAGTTACAGGGACAGGGCGGGGAACTTC. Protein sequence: CASSYRDRAGNF.

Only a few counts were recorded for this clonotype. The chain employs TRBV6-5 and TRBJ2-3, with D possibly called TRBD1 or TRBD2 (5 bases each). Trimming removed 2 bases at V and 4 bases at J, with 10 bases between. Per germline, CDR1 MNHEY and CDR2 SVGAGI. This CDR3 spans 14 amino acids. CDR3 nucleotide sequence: TGTGCCAGCAGTTACGGGACCCTTTCAGATACGCAGTATTTT. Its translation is CASSYGTLSDTQYF.

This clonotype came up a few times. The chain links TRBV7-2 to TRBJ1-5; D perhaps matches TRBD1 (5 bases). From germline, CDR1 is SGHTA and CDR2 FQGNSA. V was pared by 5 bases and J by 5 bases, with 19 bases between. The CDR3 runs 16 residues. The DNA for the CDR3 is TGTGCCAGCAGCACGGGTCGGGCGGGGCTAGATCAGCCCCAGCATTTT. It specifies CASSTGRAGLDQPQHF.

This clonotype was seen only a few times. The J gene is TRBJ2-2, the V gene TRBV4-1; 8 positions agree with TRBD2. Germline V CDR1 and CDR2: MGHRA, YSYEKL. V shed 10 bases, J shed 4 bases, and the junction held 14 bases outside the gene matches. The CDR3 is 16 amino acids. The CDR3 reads CATTPAGGRFTGELFF. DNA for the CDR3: TGCGCCACAACCCCGGCGGGGGGCAGGTTCACCGGGGAGCTGTTTTTT.

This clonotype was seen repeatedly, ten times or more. The CDR3 DNA follows: TGTGCCAGCAGCTTCGGGAGGGGCAGCAATCAGCCCCAGCATTTT. Its translation is CASSFGRGSNQPQHF. The chain joins TRBV5-5 to TRBJ1-5; D possibly corresponds to TRBD1 (5 bases). Germline V gives CDR1 SGHKS, CDR2 YYEKEE (reference sequence). Deletions cut 2 bases from V and 1 base from J, with 10 bases between. The CDR3 loop spans 15 amino acids.

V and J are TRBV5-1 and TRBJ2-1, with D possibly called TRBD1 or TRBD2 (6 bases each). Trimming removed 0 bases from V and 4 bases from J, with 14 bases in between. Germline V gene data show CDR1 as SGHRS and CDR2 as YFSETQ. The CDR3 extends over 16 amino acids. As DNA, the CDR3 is TGCGCCAGCAGCTTGGATTCGGGGGCAGGTTACAATGAGCAGTTCTTC. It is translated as CASSLDSGAGYNEQFF.

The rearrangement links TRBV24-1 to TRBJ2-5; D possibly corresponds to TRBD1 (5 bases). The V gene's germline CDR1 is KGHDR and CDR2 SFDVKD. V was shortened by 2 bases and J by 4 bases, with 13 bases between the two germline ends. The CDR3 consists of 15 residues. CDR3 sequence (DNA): TGTGCCACCAGTGATTCTGCAGGGCCAGGAGAGACCCAGTACTTC. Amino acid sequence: CATSDSAGPGETQYF.

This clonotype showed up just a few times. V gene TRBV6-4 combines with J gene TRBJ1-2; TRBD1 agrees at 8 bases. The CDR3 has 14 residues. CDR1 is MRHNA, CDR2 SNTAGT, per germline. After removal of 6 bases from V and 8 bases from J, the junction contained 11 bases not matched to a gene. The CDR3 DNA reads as TGTGCCAGCAGAGTGGGACAGGACAGAGGGGGCTACACCTTC. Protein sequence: CASRVGQDRGGYTF.